These 9 T cell receptor beta chains came from one sample sequenced in a study of blood T cells in healthy people across ages. Then a second PCR, running about 7 to 11 cycles, was carried out with a sample-barcoded 5' primer and a J-beta primer mix. MiXCR, run by TCRdb on the 5' RACE reads, gives a single entry per CDR3 protein. This table holds 600,000 or so distinct CDR3 sequences, about 30% found once. Sequencing input: blood. The receptors originated from a woman older than 75 in good health.

The chain employs TRBV11-2 and TRBJ1-2; D may be TRBD1 (6 bases). The CDR3 totals 14 residues. V was trimmed by 10 bases and J by 6 bases, leaving 21 bases between them. Germline assignment: CDR1 SGHAT and CDR2 FQNNGV. This CDR3 reads CATRGQGRSNGYTF. CDR3 in DNA: TGTGCCACACGAGGGCAGGGGCGCTCAAATGGCTACACCTTC. The full variable domain, its missing parts supplied by reference TRBV11-2 and TRBJ1-2, is EAGVAQSPRYKIIEKRQSVAFWCNPISGHATLYWYQQILGQGPKLLIQFQNNGVVDDSQLPKDRFSAERLKGVDSTLKIQPAKLEDSAVYLCATRGQGRSNGYTFGSGTRLTVV.

Comment on this clonotype: A clone one base away is much larger, so this may be a read error. The chain links TRBV20-1 to TRBJ2-7; 7 nucleotides match TRBD1. The J call may be incorrect, as the DNA end agrees better with TRBJ2-5. The length of the CDR3 is 15 residues. The germline CDR1 and CDR2 sequences are DFQATT and SNEGSKA (reference sequence). CDR3 region: CGARRGPSNLETQYF. The CDR3 nucleotides read TGCGGTGCTAGAAGGGGGCCCTCGAATCTCGAGACCCAGTACTTC.

This clonotype came up a few times. The chain recombines TRBV29-1 with TRBJ2-1, with TRBD1 matching over 8 bases. The end of the DNA is better explained by TRBJ2-7, so the J call may be wrong. This CDR3 is built from 16 residues. The V gene's germline CDR1 is SQVTM and CDR2 ANQGSEA. Here the CDR3 reads CSVGGLTGGVYNEQYF. CDR3 bases: TGCAGCGTTGGGGGTTTAACAGGGGGTGTCTACAATGAGCAGTACTTC.

This clonotype was counted many times. The rearrangement joins TRBV28 to TRBJ2-3; perhaps TRBD2 as D (5 bases). The CDR3 has 15 amino acids. The germline V and J ends were trimmed by 2 bases and 8 bases, with 17 bases remaining between them. CDR1 and CDR2 from the germline V gene are MDHEN and SYDVKM. CDR3 nucleotides: TGTGCCAGCAGTTTAGACGCGAGGTATGCGGGTACGCAGTATTTT. Its translation: CASSLDARYAGTQYF. Drawing the rest from reference TRBV28 and TRBJ2-3, the complete variable domain is DVKVTQSSRYLVKRTGEKVFLECVQDMDHENMFWYRQDPGLGLRLIYFSYDVKMKEKGDIPEGYSVSREKKERFSLILESASTNQTSMYLCASSLDARYAGTQYFGPGTRLTVL.

This clonotype appeared a few times. V is TRBV4-2 and J is TRBJ1-2; D is ambiguous. The V and J ends lost 1 base and 4 bases respectively, with 13 bases between them. Germline CDR1 reads LGHNA; CDR2 reads YNFKEQ. The CDR3 consists of 15 residues. CDR3 protein: CASSQGDYVSYGYTF. CDR3 in DNA: TGTGCCAGCAGCCAAGGAGACTACGTCAGCTATGGCTACACCTTC.

As concerns this clonotype: This may come from a read error, since a much larger clone is one base off. This rearrangement joins TRBV6-2 or TRBV6-3 to TRBJ1-6; D not resolved. The CDR3 is made up of 14 amino acids. Per the germline V gene, CDR1 is MNHEY and CDR2 is SVGEGT. In nucleotides, the CDR3 is TGTGCCAGCAGCGGACTTTTTTCTAATTCATCCCTCCACTTT. Protein sequence: CASSGLFSNSSLHF.

This clonotype was observed a single time. This chain uses TRBV5-1 with TRBJ2-3; possible D gene TRBD2, 5 bases. V lost 0 bases to trimming and J lost 6 bases, with 11 bases between them. This CDR3 region has 14 residues. CDR1 SGHRS and CDR2 YFSETQ come from the germline V gene. In nucleotides, the CDR3 is TGCGCCAGCAGCTTGGAAGCGGCCTGGGATACGCAGTATTTT. It codes for CASSLEAAWDTQYF.

This clonotype was counted ten times or more. The genes are TRBV30 and TRBJ2-1; D gene ambiguous. Trimming removed 0 bases from V and 1 base from J, with 4 bases in between. CDR1 GTSNPN and CDR2 SVGIG come from the germline V gene (reference sequence). The CDR3 covers 13 residues. CDR3 loop: CAWSVGSYNEQFF. The CDR3 coding sequence is TGTGCCTGGAGTGTTGGTTCCTACAATGAGCAGTTCTTC. Supplemented by reference TRBV30 and TRBJ2-1, the full variable domain reads SQTIHQWPATLVQPVGSPLSLECTVEGTSNPNLYWYRQAAGRGLQLLFYSVGIGQISSEVPQNLSASRPQDRQFILSSKKLLLSDSGFYLCAWSVGSYNEQFFGPGTRLTVL.

This clonotype was found many times. The rearrangement uses TRBV10-3 and TRBJ2-3, with D perhaps matching TRBD1 (8 bases). The germline CDR1 and CDR2 sequences are ENHRY and SYGVKD. Between the trimmed V and J ends, which lost 5 bases and 6 bases, there was a span of 15 bases. The CDR3 is 14 amino acids. CDR3 bases: TGTGCCATCAGTATGACAGGGGAGGGGGATACGCAGTATTTT. Protein: CAISMTGEGDTQYF.